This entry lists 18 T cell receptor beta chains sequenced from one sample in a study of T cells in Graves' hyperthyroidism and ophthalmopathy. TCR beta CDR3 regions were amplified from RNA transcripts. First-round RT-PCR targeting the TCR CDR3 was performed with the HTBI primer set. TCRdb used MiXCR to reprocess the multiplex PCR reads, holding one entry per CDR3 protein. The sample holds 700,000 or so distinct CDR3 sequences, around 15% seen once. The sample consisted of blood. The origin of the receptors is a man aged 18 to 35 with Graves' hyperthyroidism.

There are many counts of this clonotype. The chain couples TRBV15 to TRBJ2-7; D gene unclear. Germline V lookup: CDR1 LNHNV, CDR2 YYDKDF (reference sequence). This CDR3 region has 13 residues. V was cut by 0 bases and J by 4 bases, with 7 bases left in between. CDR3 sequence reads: CATSRDTPYEQYF. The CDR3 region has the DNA TGTGCCACCAGCAGAGATACCCCTTACGAGCAGTACTTC.

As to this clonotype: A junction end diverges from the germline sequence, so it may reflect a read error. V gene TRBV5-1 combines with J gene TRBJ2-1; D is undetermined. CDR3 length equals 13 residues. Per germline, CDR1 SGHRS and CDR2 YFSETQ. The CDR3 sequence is CASSLDVKSEQFF. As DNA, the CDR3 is TGTGCCAGCAGCTTGGATGTGAAGTCGGAGCAGTTCTTC.

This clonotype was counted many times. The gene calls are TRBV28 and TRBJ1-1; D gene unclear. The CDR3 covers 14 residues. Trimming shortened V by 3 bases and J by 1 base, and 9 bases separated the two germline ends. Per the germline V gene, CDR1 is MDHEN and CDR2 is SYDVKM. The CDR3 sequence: CASSFRVRNTEAFF. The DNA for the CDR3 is TGTGCCAGCAGTTTCCGGGTGCGGAACACTGAAGCTTTCTTT.

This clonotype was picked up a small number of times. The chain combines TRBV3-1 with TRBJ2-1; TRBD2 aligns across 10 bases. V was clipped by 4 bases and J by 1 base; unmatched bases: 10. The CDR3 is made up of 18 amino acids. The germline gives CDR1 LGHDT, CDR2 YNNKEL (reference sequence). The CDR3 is CASSPIAGGLGSYNEQFF. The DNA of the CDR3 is TGTGCCAGCAGCCCAATAGCGGGAGGCTTGGGTTCCTACAATGAGCAGTTCTTC.

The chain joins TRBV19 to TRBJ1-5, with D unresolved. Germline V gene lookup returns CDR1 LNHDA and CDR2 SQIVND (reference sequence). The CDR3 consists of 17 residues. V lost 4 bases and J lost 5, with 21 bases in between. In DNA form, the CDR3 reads TGTGCCAGTAGTACCGATACCGGACGGATTTTATATCAGCCCCAGCATTTT. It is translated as CASSTDTGRILYQPQHF.

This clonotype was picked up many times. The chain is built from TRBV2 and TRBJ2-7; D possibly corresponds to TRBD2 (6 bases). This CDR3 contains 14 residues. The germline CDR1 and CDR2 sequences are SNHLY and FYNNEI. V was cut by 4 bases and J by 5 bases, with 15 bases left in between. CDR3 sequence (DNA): TGTGCCAGCAGTGGACTGCGGGGTCGGAACGAGCAGTACTTC. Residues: CASSGLRGRNEQYF.

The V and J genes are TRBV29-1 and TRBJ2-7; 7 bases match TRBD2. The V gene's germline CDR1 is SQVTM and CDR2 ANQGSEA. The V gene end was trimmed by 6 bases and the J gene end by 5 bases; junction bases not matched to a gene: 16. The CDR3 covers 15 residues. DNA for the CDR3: TGCAGCGTGCCGGGGGAAGCGGGAAGCCTGGACGAGCAGTACTTC. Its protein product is CSVPGEAGSLDEQYF.

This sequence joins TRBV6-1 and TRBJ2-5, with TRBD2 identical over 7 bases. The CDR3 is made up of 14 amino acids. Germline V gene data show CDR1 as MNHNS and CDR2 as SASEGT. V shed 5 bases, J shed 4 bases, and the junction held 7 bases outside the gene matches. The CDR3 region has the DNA TGTGCCAGCAGTTATACCCCGGGAGGAGAGACCCAGTACTTC. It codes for CASSYTPGGETQYF.

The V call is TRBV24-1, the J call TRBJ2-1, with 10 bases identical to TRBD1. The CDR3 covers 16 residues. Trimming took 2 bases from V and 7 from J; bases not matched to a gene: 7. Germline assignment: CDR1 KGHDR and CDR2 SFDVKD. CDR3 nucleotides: TGTGCCACCAGTGATTGGGGACAGGGGCGCGAAAATGAGCAGTTCTTC. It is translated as CATSDWGQGRENEQFF.

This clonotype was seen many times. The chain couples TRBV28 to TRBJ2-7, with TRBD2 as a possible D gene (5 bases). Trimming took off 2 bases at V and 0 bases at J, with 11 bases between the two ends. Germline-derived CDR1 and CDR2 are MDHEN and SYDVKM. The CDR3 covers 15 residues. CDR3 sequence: CASSLKEVLSYEQYF. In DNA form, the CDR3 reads TGTGCCAGCAGTTTAAAGGAGGTGCTCTCCTACGAGCAGTACTTC.

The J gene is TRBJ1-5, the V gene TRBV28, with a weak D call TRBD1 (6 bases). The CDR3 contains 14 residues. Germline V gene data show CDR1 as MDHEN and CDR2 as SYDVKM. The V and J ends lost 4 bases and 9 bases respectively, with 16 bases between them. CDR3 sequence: CASSSLGRGGPQHF. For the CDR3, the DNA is TGTGCCAGCAGTTCCCTGGGTAGGGGGGGGCCCCAGCATTTT.

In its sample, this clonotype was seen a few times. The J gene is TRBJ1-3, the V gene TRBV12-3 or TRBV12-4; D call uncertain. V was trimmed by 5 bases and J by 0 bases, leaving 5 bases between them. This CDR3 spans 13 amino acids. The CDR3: CASSRVSGNTIYF. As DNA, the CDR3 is TGTGCCAGCAGTCGCGTCTCTGGAAACACCATATATTTT.

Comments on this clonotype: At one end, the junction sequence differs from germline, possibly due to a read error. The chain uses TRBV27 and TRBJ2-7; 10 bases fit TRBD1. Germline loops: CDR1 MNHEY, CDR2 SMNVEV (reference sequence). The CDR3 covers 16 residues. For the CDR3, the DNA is TGTGCCGGCAGTCCCCCCCGGACAGGGGGGGCCTACGAGCAGTACTTC. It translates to CAGSPPRTGGAYEQYF.

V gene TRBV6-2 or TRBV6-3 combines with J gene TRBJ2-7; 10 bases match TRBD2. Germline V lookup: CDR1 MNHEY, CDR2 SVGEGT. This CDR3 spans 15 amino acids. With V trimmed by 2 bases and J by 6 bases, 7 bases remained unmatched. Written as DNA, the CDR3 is TGTGCCAGCAGTTACCTGCTAGCGGGAGTTACCGAGCAGTACTTC. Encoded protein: CASSYLLAGVTEQYF.

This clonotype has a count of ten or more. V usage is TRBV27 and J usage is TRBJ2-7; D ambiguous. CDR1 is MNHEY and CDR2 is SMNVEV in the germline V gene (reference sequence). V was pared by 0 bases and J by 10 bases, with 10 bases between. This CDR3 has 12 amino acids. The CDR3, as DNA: TGTGCCAGCAGTTTATCGCCCGACCGACAGTACTTC. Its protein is CASSLSPDRQYF.

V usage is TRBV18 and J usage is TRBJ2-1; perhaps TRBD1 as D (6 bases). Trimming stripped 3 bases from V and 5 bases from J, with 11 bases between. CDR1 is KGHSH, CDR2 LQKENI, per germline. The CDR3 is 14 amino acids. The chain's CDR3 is CASSPRTDNNEQFF. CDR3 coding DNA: TGTGCCAGCTCACCGAGGACAGACAACAATGAGCAGTTCTTC.

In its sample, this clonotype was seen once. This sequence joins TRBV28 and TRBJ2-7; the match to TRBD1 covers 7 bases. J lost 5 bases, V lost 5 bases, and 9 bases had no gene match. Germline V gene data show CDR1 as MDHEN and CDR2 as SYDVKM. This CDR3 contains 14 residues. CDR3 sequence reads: CASSAGTVRHEQYF. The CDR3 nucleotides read TGTGCCAGCAGTGCCGGGACAGTGCGACACGAGCAGTACTTC.

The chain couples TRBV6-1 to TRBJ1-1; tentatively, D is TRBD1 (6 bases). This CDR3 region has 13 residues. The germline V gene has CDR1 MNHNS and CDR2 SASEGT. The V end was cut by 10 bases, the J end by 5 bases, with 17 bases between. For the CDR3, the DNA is TGTGCCACCTCTATGGGGGGCTGGACTGAAGCTTTCTTT. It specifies CATSMGGWTEAFF.